This T cell receptor (beta chain) is from a study of CD8+ T cells in alopecia areata. In the study overall: People stayed on tofacitinib for 6 to 18 months, then stopped the drug for 6 months.

Treatment of the sample: oral pan-JAK inhibitor, 5-10 mg twice daily. Extracted RNA was reverse transcribed, and the resulting cDNA served as sequencing template. The table came from immunoSEQ multiplex PCR; TCRdb's copy has only in-frame clones and leaves some out. Seen here are about 140,000 clones, approximately 86% observed once, and the top ten hold around 13%. The length of the CDR3 is 16 residues. After removal of 5 bases from V and 2 bases from J, the junction contained 10 bases not matched to a gene. Per germline, CDR1 MNHEY and CDR2 SMNVEV (reference sequence). Study-wide findings and caveats: Tissue-resident alphabeta T cells belonging to normal skin likewise get sequenced within scalp specimens. A large proportion of expanded lesional clones were detected persisting in scalp and blood during tofacitinib. Normal scalp had lower clonality than lesional scalp, with alopecia totalis/universalis lesions showing this most strongly.

A note on this clone: Antigen: not known.

This receptor was obtained from a human donor with alopecia areata. V usage is TRBV27 and J usage is TRBJ2-3, with TRBD2 matching 7 bases. The sequenced sample was CD8+ T cells sorted from blood, obtained at week 4, from a patient treated with tofacitinib. The CDR3 region is CASSRTSRLNTDTQYF. The DNA of the CDR3 is TGTGCCAGCAGTAGGACTAGTAGGCTAAACACAGATACGCAGTATTTT.